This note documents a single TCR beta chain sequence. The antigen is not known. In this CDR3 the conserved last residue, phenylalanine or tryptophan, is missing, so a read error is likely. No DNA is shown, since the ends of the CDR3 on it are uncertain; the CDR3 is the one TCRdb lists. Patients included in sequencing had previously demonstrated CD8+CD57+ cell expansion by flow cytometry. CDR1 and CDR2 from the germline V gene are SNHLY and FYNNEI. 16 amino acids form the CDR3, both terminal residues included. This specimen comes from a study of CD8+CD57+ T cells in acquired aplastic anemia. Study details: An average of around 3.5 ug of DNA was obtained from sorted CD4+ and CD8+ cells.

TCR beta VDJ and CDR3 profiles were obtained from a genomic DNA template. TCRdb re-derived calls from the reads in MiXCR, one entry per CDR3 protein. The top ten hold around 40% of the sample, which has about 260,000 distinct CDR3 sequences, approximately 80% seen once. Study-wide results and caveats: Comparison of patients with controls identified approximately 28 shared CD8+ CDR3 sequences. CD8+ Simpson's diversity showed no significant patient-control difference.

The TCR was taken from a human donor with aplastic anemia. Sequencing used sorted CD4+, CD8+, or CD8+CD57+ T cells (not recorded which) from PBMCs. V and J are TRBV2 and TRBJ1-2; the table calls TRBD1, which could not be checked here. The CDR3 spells CASGDGGTDTKYFDPG.